This entry describes one T cell receptor (beta chain). Its antigen is unidentified. Libraries were prepared by immunoSEQ multiplex PCR; TCRdb keeps only in-frame clonotypes and omits some of them. The table lists roughly 100,000 clones, roughly 87% of them singletons. This record belongs to a study of T cell responses to AZD1222 COVID-19 vaccine. General study findings and limits: The study identified only six AZD1222 recipients as seropositive at baseline. At 160-218 and 743-854, vaccine-associated CD4 TCRs were dominant, and they spanned spike.

This clonotype was obtained from an adult who received the AZD1222 COVID-19 vaccine. The sequencing here drew on peripheral blood, taken 28 days after the second AZD1222 dose.

The CDR3 DNA reads TGTGCCAGCAGCGTCAGGGAGACCGGAAACACCATATATTTT. Its protein is CASSVRETGNTIYF. The chain uses TRBV4-2 and TRBJ1-3; D may be TRBD1 (5 bases). V lost 5 bases and J lost 4, with 12 bases in between. CDR1 is LGHNA, CDR2 YNFKEQ, per germline. The CDR3 totals 14 residues.